One and the same sample provided the 32 T cell receptor beta chains below, sequenced in a study of T cell repertoires in cytomegalovirus infection. TCRdb redid the calling of the reads with MiXCR, one entry per CDR3 protein. The data contain about 740,000 distinct CDR3 sequences, less than 40% of them singletons. Sequenced material: PBMCs. The source is a human donor in good health (CMV status not recorded). Some clones in this sample may be carry-over from other donors' samples.

This clonotype was seen ten or more times. J is TRBJ2-1 and V is TRBV6-1; tentative D call: TRBD2 (7 bases). CDR3 length equals 16 residues. V was clipped by 2 bases and J by 5 bases, with 16 bases between them. Germline loops: CDR1 MNHNS, CDR2 SASEGT. CDR3 region: CASSEFGGLGNNEQFF. In nucleotides, the CDR3 is TGTGCCAGCAGTGAATTCGGGGGGCTCGGTAACAATGAGCAGTTCTTC.

This clonotype has only a few counts. The rearrangement joins TRBV5-6 to TRBJ2-1; weak D call: TRBD2 (6 bases). CDR1 is SGHDT and CDR2 is YYEEEE in the germline V gene. V gave up 0 bases and J gave up 6 bases, with 10 bases separating them. This CDR3 is 14 amino acids long. This chain's CDR3 is CASSLGYGGNEQFF. The CDR3 DNA is TGTGCCAGCAGCTTGGGATACGGGGGCAATGAGCAGTTCTTC. The variable domain in full, with the rest retrieved from reference TRBV5-6 and TRBJ2-1, is DAGVTQSPTHLIKTRGQQVTLRCSPKSGHDTVSWYQQALGQGPQFIFQYYEEEERQRGNFPDRFSGHQFPNYSSELNVNALLLGDSALYLCASSLGYGGNEQFFGPGTRLTVL.

The rearrangement joins TRBV9 to TRBJ2-1, with 9 bases fitting TRBD2. Germline CDR1 and CDR2: SGDLS and YYNGEE. There are 16 residues in the CDR3. V was clipped by 3 bases and J by 1 base; unmatched bases: 5. Written as DNA, the CDR3 is TGTGCCAGCAGCGGGAGCGGGGGGTATTCCTACAATGAGCAGTTCTTC. This codes for CASSGSGGYSYNEQFF.

This clonotype was seen at least ten times. This CDR3 is CASTAGEEVNGYTF. CDR3 DNA sequence: TGTGCCAGCACCGCGGGGGAGGAGGTGAATGGCTACACCTTC. The V gene is TRBV7-2, the J gene TRBJ1-2, with D perhaps matching TRBD1 (5 bases). The germline V gene has CDR1 SGHTA and CDR2 FQGNSA. The CDR3 runs 14 residues. V was clipped by 7 bases and J by 6 bases, with 18 bases between them.

The chain employs TRBV19 and TRBJ2-1; TRBD1 agrees at 10 bases. The J segment lost 6 bases and the V segment lost 3 bases, leaving 5 bases of the junction unmatched. This CDR3 is 15 amino acids long. Germline V gives CDR1 LNHDA, CDR2 SQIVND (reference sequence). CDR3 loop: CASSIGGTGVNEQFF. In nucleotides, the CDR3 is TGTGCCAGTAGTATCGGAGGGACAGGGGTCAATGAGCAGTTCTTC.

Here the CDR3 DNA reads TGCAGTGCTAGGTGGGGGCGCGAGCAGTACTTC. This sequence encodes CSARWGREQYF. The rearrangement uses TRBV20-1 and TRBJ2-7; D possibly corresponds to TRBD1 (6 bases). Germline V gives CDR1 DFQATT, CDR2 SNEGSKA (reference sequence). This CDR3 comprises 11 residues. Trimming pared 3 bases from V and 6 bases from J, leaving 9 bases between.

The gene calls are TRBV12-3 or TRBV12-4 and TRBJ1-2; D gene unclear. The CDR3 sequence is 14 residues long. V was shortened by 6 bases and J by 8 bases, with 19 bases between the two germline ends. The CDR3 reads CASRPSGFPGGYTF. DNA of the CDR3: TGTGCCAGCAGACCGTCCGGGTTCCCCGGGGGCTACACCTTC.

The gene calls are TRBV6-1 and TRBJ1-3; no reliable D call. V lost 4 bases and J lost 0, with 10 bases in between. The germline gives CDR1 MNHNS, CDR2 SASEGT. The CDR3 covers 15 residues. CDR3 DNA sequence: TGTGCCAGCAGTGTCGGACTGTCCTCTGGAAACACCATATATTTT. Its translation: CASSVGLSSGNTIYF.

The chain uses TRBV12-3 or TRBV12-4 and TRBJ1-2; D remains unclear. V was trimmed by 5 bases and J by 8 bases, leaving 12 bases between them. The CDR3 totals 12 residues. This CDR3 is CASSGSGWGYTF. CDR3 nucleotide sequence: TGTGCCAGCAGTGGATCGGGGTGGGGCTACACCTTC.

The chain combines TRBV4-1 with TRBJ2-1; D ambiguous. The CDR3 runs to 14 residues. In germline, CDR1 is MGHRA, CDR2 YSYEKL. Between the trimmed V and J ends, which lost 0 bases and 6 bases, there was a span of 9 bases. The CDR3 DNA follows: TGCGCCAGCAGCCAAGAGGCCTCGGGCAATGAGCAGTTCTTC. This gives the protein CASSQEASGNEQFF.

This clonotype showed up many times. The gene calls are TRBV7-2 and TRBJ2-7; D not resolved. The CDR3 length is 13 residues. Germline V gene data show CDR1 as SGHTA and CDR2 as FQGNSA. The V end was cut by 5 bases, the J end by 4 bases, with 12 bases between. CDR3: CASSRRVGYEQYF. In DNA, the CDR3 is TGTGCCAGCAGCCGGCGAGTGGGATACGAGCAGTACTTC.

As for this clonotype: The germline gene is not matched at one end of the junction; a read error may be the cause. V and J are TRBV15 and TRBJ1-2; D is possibly TRBD1 (6 bases). The V gene's germline CDR1 is LNHNV and CDR2 YYDKDF (reference sequence). There are 15 residues in the CDR3. CDR3 coding DNA: TGTGCCACCAGCAGAGATCACAGGGTAGAATATGACTACACCTTC. Its protein is CATSRDHRVEYDYTF.

The rearrangement uses TRBV2 and TRBJ1-6; a possible D gene is TRBD1 (5 bases). Germline assignment: CDR1 SNHLY and CDR2 FYNNEI. V was clipped by 6 bases and J by 10 bases, with 16 bases between them. The CDR3 sequence is 14 residues long. CDR3 DNA: TGTGCCAGCAGGTGGGACCCGGACGGGTCACCCCTCCACTTT. Protein product: CASRWDPDGSPLHF.

V gene TRBV20-1 combines with J gene TRBJ2-3, with 10 bases aligning to TRBD1. The germline gives CDR1 DFQATT, CDR2 SNEGSKA (reference sequence). The CDR3 is made up of 18 amino acids. The trim removed 1 base at V and 0 bases at J, leaving 10 bases unmatched. CDR3 sequence: CSARGWDRGGDSTDTQYF. The CDR3 DNA reads TGCAGTGCTAGAGGTTGGGACAGGGGAGGGGACAGCACAGATACGCAGTATTTT.

The rearrangement links TRBV5-4 to TRBJ2-1; D is ambiguous. CDR3 length: 14 amino acids. V was clipped by 1 base and J by 1 base, with 6 bases between them. Germline lookup yields CDR1 SGHNT and CDR2 YYREEE (reference sequence). CDR3 residues: CASSLQDSYNEQFF. DNA for the CDR3: TGTGCCAGCAGCTTGCAGGATTCCTACAATGAGCAGTTCTTC.

The chain couples TRBV19 to TRBJ2-7, with TRBD1 as a possible D gene (6 bases). CDR1 is LNHDA, CDR2 SQIVND, per germline (reference sequence). V gave up 6 bases and J gave up 2 bases, with 14 bases separating them. The CDR3 contains 14 residues. In DNA form, the CDR3 reads TGTGCCAGTAGGAGAGGGGACATCCCCTACGAGCAGTACTTC. Its protein product is CASRRGDIPYEQYF.

This sequence joins TRBV15 and TRBJ1-5; D not resolved. Per germline, CDR1 LNHNV and CDR2 YYDKDF (reference sequence). Trimming removed 1 base at V and 0 bases at J, with 10 bases between. This CDR3 has 16 amino acids. Here the CDR3 reads CATSRGPAHSNQPQHF. As DNA, the CDR3 is TGTGCCACCAGCAGAGGCCCAGCCCATAGCAATCAGCCCCAGCATTTT.

This clonotype was seen only once. The J gene is TRBJ2-7, the V gene TRBV2; tentative D call: TRBD1 (5 bases). Germline loops: CDR1 SNHLY, CDR2 FYNNEI. The CDR3 covers 13 residues. Trimming removed 8 bases from V and 6 bases from J, with 17 bases in between. The CDR3 DNA sequence: TGTGCCAGCTCCCGCAGGGATAATGGCGAGCAGTACTTC. It yields the protein CASSRRDNGEQYF.

In its sample, this clonotype was seen a few times. The chain is built from TRBV6-1 and TRBJ2-1, with 7 bases that match TRBD2. J gave up 5 bases and V 5 bases, and 9 bases lay outside the gene matches. The germline V gene has CDR1 MNHNS and CDR2 SASEGT. The CDR3 totals 15 residues. The DNA for the CDR3 is TGTGCCAGCAGTCCCGCGGGAGAGAAAAACAATGAGCAGTTCTTC. This codes for CASSPAGEKNNEQFF.

The chain employs TRBV7-6 and TRBJ2-7; 10 positions match TRBD1. This CDR3 contains 15 residues. The V segment lost 3 bases and the J segment 5 bases; nucleotides outside the gene matches: 7. The germline V gene has CDR1 SGHVS and CDR2 FNYEAQ. The CDR3 loop is CASSFRDRGRDEQYF. DNA for the CDR3: TGTGCCAGCAGCTTTCGGGACAGGGGAAGAGACGAGCAGTACTTC.

With respect to this clonotype: A much larger clone sits a single nucleotide away, making a read error possible. The chain has TRBV7-2 and TRBJ1-5; 9 bases align to TRBD1. The V gene end was trimmed by 3 bases and the J gene end by 12 bases; junction bases not matched to a gene: 9. The CDR3 spans 14 residues. The germline V gene encodes CDR1 SGHTA and CDR2 FQGNSA. The DNA of the CDR3 is TGTGCCAGCAGCTTTGCGGGACAGGGATATTTCCAGCATTTT. It codes for CASSFAGQGYFQHF.

The V gene is TRBV7-9, the J gene TRBJ2-7; D is unclear. CDR3 length equals 15 residues. V lost 1 base to trimming and J lost 0 bases, with 10 bases between them. Germline V CDR1 and CDR2: SEHNR, FQNEAQ (reference sequence). Here the CDR3 reads CASSLGQASSYEQYF. In DNA, the CDR3 is TGTGCCAGCAGCTTAGGCCAGGCAAGCTCCTACGAGCAGTACTTC.

This clonotype has just a few counts. V usage is TRBV10-3 and J usage is TRBJ2-5; the D is unclear. CDR1 ENHRY and CDR2 SYGVKD come from the germline V gene. With 0 bases removed from V and 0 bases from J, the gap between germline ends came to 5 bases. This CDR3 region has 14 residues. This CDR3 is CAISESEDQETQYF. The CDR3 DNA reads TGTGCCATCAGTGAGTCCGAGGACCAAGAGACCCAGTACTTC.

In its sample, this clonotype was seen many times. This chain joins TRBV12-3 or TRBV12-4 and TRBJ2-5; 9 positions agree with TRBD2. The V gene end was trimmed by 3 bases and the J gene end by 5 bases; junction bases not matched to a gene: 4. The CDR3 runs to 14 residues. Here the CDR3 reads CASSFKTSGETQYF. Here the CDR3 DNA reads TGTGCCAGCAGTTTCAAAACTAGCGGGGAGACCCAGTACTTC.

This rearrangement joins TRBV14 to TRBJ1-6; D gene ambiguous. The CDR3 is 14 residues long. CDR1 and CDR2 from the germline V gene are SGHDN and FVKESK. V gave up 1 base and J gave up 6 bases, with 7 bases separating them. The CDR3 reads CASSQGGSNSPLHF. CDR3 DNA sequence: TGTGCCAGCAGCCAAGGTGGCAGTAATTCACCCCTCCACTTT.

This clonotype came up a few times. The CDR3 spells CASSERRGESSGANVLTF. CDR3 bases: TGTGCCAGCAGTGAAAGAAGGGGGGAGAGCTCTGGGGCCAACGTCCTGACTTTC. The chain employs TRBV6-1 and TRBJ2-6; D may correspond to TRBD1 or TRBD2 (6 bases each). The V gene lost 2 bases and the J gene lost 0 bases, with 14 bases spanning the gap. The CDR3 runs to 18 residues. Germline CDR1 and CDR2: MNHNS and SASEGT.

The chain carries TRBV19 and TRBJ2-1; D is possibly TRBD2 (6 bases). Germline CDR1 reads LNHDA; CDR2 reads SQIVND (reference sequence). Trimming took off 6 bases at V and 10 bases at J, with 16 bases between the two ends. The CDR3 runs to 13 residues. Here the CDR3 reads CASRRDSKREQFF. CDR3 DNA: TGTGCCAGTAGACGGGACTCAAAAAGGGAGCAGTTCTTC.

To note about this clonotype: This may be a read error, as it is one base from a much larger clone. The rearrangement joins TRBV6-5 to TRBJ2-7, with D unclear. Germline CDR1 and CDR2: MNHEY and SVGAGI. This CDR3 spans 15 amino acids. CDR3 nucleotide sequence: TGTGTCAGCAGTTACGCAACTACCAGTGGGTACGAGCAGTACTTC. Protein: CVSSYATTSGYEQYF.

For the CDR3, the DNA is TGTGCCAGCAGCTGGACAGGGCTATACGAAAAACTGTTTTTT. Its translation is CASSWTGLYEKLFF. V usage is TRBV7-3 and J usage is TRBJ1-4; 8 nucleotides match TRBD1. This CDR3 is built from 14 residues. V lost 4 bases, J lost 8 bases, and 6 bases stayed unmatched. Germline V gene sequence: CDR1 SGHTA, CDR2 FQGTGA.

This clonotype was counted many times. DNA of the CDR3: TGTGCCAGCAGCCTACTTCGGGGCAATCTCGAAGCTTTCTTT. This codes for CASSLLRGNLEAFF. This rearrangement joins TRBV7-2 to TRBJ1-1; tentative D call: TRBD1 (5 bases). V was trimmed by 5 bases and J by 8 bases, leaving 18 bases between them. Germline V gives CDR1 SGHTA, CDR2 FQGNSA. There are 14 residues in the CDR3.

This clonotype has just a few counts. This chain links TRBV27 with TRBJ1-2; D perhaps matches TRBD1 (5 bases). The V and J ends lost 3 bases and 6 bases respectively, with 17 bases between them. CDR1 and CDR2 from the germline V gene are MNHEY and SMNVEV (reference sequence). This CDR3 has 15 residues. The DNA for the CDR3 is TGTGCCAGCAGTTTCCGGGGCTCCCTCACTAATGGCTACACCTTC. Its protein product is CASSFRGSLTNGYTF.

In its sample, this clonotype was seen once. A much larger clone lies one base from this, so it may be a read error. V and J are TRBV7-2 and TRBJ2-2; 16 nucleotides match TRBD2. V lost 4 bases to trimming and J lost 9 bases; unmatched junction nucleotides: 17. The CDR3 extends over 20 amino acids. Germline CDR1 is SGHTA and CDR2 is FQGNSA. The CDR3 loop is CASSSTTAGTSGRVARELFF. The CDR3 DNA sequence: TGTGCCAGCAGCTCCACGACTGCCGGGACTAGCGGGAGGGTGGCTAGGGAGCTGTTTTTT.